These 17 T cell receptor beta chains share one sample of origin, sequenced in a study of T cell responses to AZD1222 COVID-19 vaccine. The method was immunoSEQ multiplex PCR; TCRdb's version includes in-frame clones alone and lacks a portion of them. This table has around 110,000 clones, about 90% appearing once. The sample consisted of peripheral blood, taken on day 0 of AZD1222 vaccination. These receptors all stem from an adult in good health.

This chain uses TRBV7-3 with TRBJ1-2; 8 bases agree with TRBD1. CDR3 length: 14 residues. The germline V gene encodes CDR1 SGHTA and CDR2 FQGTGA. V dropped 4 bases and J dropped 4; count of bases not matched to a gene: 5. CDR3 protein: CASSSGQGPYGYTF. CDR3 sequence (DNA): TGTGCCAGCAGCTCCGGACAGGGACCCTATGGCTACACCTTC.

The chain is built from TRBV15 and TRBJ1-4; D remains unclear. The germline V and J ends were trimmed by 0 bases and 7 bases, with 6 bases remaining between them. The CDR3 is 13 amino acids. Germline assignment: CDR1 LNHNV and CDR2 YYDKDF (reference sequence). The CDR3 loop reads CATSRDWVEKLFF. CDR3 DNA sequence: TGTGCCACCAGCAGAGATTGGGTTGAAAAACTGTTTTTT.

V gene TRBV11-2 combines with J gene TRBJ2-7; possibly TRBD1 or TRBD2 for D (5 bases each). Trimming took 1 base from V and 0 from J, leaving 10 bases between them. This CDR3 has 15 amino acids. Germline CDR1 and CDR2: SGHAT and FQNNGV. The CDR3 nucleotides read TGTGCCAGCAGCTTAGTAGGGGACGACTCCTACGAGCAGTACTTC. This codes for CASSLVGDDSYEQYF.

For this clone: Other DNA sequences in the sample encode the same CDR3. The chain combines TRBV11-3 with TRBJ2-2; D is perhaps TRBD2 (5 bases). V was cut by 2 bases and J by 6 bases, with 10 bases left in between. Germline V gene data show CDR1 as SGHNT and CDR2 as YENEEA. This CDR3 is 14 amino acids long. CDR3 bases: TGTGCCAGCAGCTTACAAGACGGGGCCGGGGAGCTGTTTTTT. This translates into CASSLQDGAGELFF.

J is TRBJ2-7 and V is TRBV7-6, with 10 bases lining up with TRBD1. The CDR3 has 14 residues. With V trimmed by 7 bases and J by 5 bases, 8 bases remained unmatched. The germline gives CDR1 SGHVS, CDR2 FNYEAQ. CDR3 DNA: TGTGCCAGCACCCCGGGACAGGGGACCCACGAGCAGTACTTC. Translation: CASTPGQGTHEQYF.

In its sample, this clone was seen once. The rearrangement joins TRBV3-1 (or the pseudogene TRBV3-2) to TRBJ2-2, with D unresolved. Looked up from germline, CDR1 is LGHDT and CDR2 is YNNKEL (reference sequence). CDR3 length: 16 residues. V lost 4 bases to trimming and J lost 3 bases, with 15 bases between them. CDR3 bases: TGTGCCAGCAGCCCTGGCTCGCGGCCCTACACCGGGGAGCTGTTTTTT. It specifies CASSPGSRPYTGELFF.

The gene calls are TRBV28 and TRBJ2-1; 9 bases align to TRBD2. This CDR3 has 14 residues. The V gene's germline CDR1 is MDHEN and CDR2 SYDVKM. V shed 5 bases, J shed 3 bases, and the junction held 2 bases outside the gene matches. The CDR3 sequence: CASSGLASYNEQFF. The CDR3 region has the DNA TGTGCCAGCAGTGGACTAGCGAGCTACAATGAGCAGTTCTTC.

This clone was found a few times. CDR3 protein: CARSPQGQSGATNEKLFF. CDR3 nucleotides: TGTGCCAGAAGCCCCCAAGGGCAGTCCGGGGCAACTAATGAAAAACTGTTTTTT. The chain recombines TRBV5-3 with TRBJ1-4; no reliable D call. TRBV5-3 is labeled an ORF, and its function is uncertain. The length of the CDR3 is 18 residues. Trimming cost V 4 bases and J 0 bases, with 19 bases left between them.

The V call is TRBV30, the J call TRBJ1-1, with D hard to call. The CDR3 has 12 amino acids. Germline V CDR1 and CDR2: GTSNPN, SVGIG (reference sequence). Trimming shortened V by 8 bases and J by 4 bases, and 14 bases separated the two germline ends. CDR3 region: CAGWARGTEAFF. The CDR3 coding sequence is TGTGCCGGGTGGGCGCGGGGCACTGAAGCTTTCTTT. Full variable domain (remainder filled in from reference TRBV30 and TRBJ1-1): SQTIHQWPATLVQPVGSPLSLECTVEGTSNPNLYWYRQAAGRGLQLLFYSVGIGQISSEVPQNLSASRPQDRQFILSSKKLLLSDSGFYLCAGWARGTEAFFGQGTRLTVV.

The V and J genes are TRBV30 and TRBJ1-2; D is ambiguous. This CDR3 is built from 14 residues. Germline V gene lookup returns CDR1 GTSNPN and CDR2 SVGIG (reference sequence). The V and J ends lost 0 bases and 7 bases respectively, with 15 bases between them. The CDR3 reads CAWSVGPGESGYTF. CDR3 nucleotides: TGTGCCTGGAGTGTAGGCCCAGGAGAGAGTGGCTACACCTTC.

The gene calls are TRBV6-5 and TRBJ2-1, with TRBD2 matching 10 bases. V dropped 10 bases and J dropped 4; count of bases not matched to a gene: 7. CDR1 is MNHEY, CDR2 SVGAGI, per germline. This CDR3 is 14 amino acids long. CDR3 DNA: TGTGCCACCAGGGAGCGGGGGGGATACAATGAGCAGTTCTTC. Translating it yields CATRERGGYNEQFF.

The rearrangement links TRBV9 to TRBJ2-7; D remains unclear. The CDR3 covers 13 residues. CDR1 is SGDLS, CDR2 YYNGEE, per germline. V was clipped by 0 bases and J by 6 bases, with 10 bases between them. CDR3 residues: CASSVETYTEQYF. The CDR3 DNA reads TGTGCCAGCAGCGTAGAGACCTACACCGAGCAGTACTTC. Drawing the rest from reference TRBV9 and TRBJ2-7, the complete variable domain is DSGVTQTPKHLITATGQRVTLRCSPRSGDLSVYWYQQSLDQGLQFLIQYYNGEERAKGNILERFSAQQFPDLHSELNLSSLELGDSALYFCASSVETYTEQYFGPGTRLTVT.

This chain links TRBV19 with TRBJ2-3; TRBD2 matches 10 bases. The J segment lost 5 bases and the V segment lost 3 bases, leaving 8 bases of the junction unmatched. The CDR3 length is 16 residues. The germline V gene encodes CDR1 LNHDA and CDR2 SQIVND (reference sequence). CDR3 sequence reads: CASSILAGVLGDTQYF. DNA of the CDR3: TGTGCCAGTAGTATCCTAGCGGGGGTATTAGGAGATACGCAGTATTTT.

The chain is built from TRBV16 and TRBJ1-1; D is perhaps TRBD1 (6 bases). The CDR3 consists of 16 residues. V was shortened by 2 bases and J by 3 bases, with 16 bases between the two germline ends. CDR1 and CDR2 from the germline V gene are KGHSY and FQNENV. Here the CDR3 DNA reads TGTGCCAGCAGCCAAGCCCAACAGGGTAGATACACTGAAGCTTTCTTT. Its protein product is CASSQAQQGRYTEAFF.

The chain joins TRBV6-2 or TRBV6-3 to TRBJ2-3; 13 nucleotides align to TRBD2. V lost 4 bases to trimming and J lost 1 base; unmatched junction nucleotides: 8. CDR1 is MNHEY, CDR2 SVGEGT, per germline. The CDR3 covers 18 residues. The DNA for the CDR3 is TGTGCCAGCAGTTCCCTGTGGACTAGCGGGGGTCGCACAGATACGCAGTATTTT. Protein sequence: CASSSLWTSGGRTDTQYF.

The chain uses TRBV28 and TRBJ1-1, with D possibly being TRBD1 (5 bases). The germline V gene encodes CDR1 MDHEN and CDR2 SYDVKM. The CDR3 extends over 18 amino acids. Trimming removed 3 bases from V and 3 bases from J, with 23 bases in between. The CDR3 protein is CASSFPVVQATRDTEAFF. The CDR3 DNA is TGTGCCAGCAGTTTTCCCGTAGTGCAGGCAACCAGGGACACTGAAGCTTTCTTT.

V gene TRBV5-1 combines with J gene TRBJ2-7; D perhaps matches TRBD1 (5 bases). CDR1 is SGHRS, CDR2 YFSETQ, per germline. V was trimmed by 0 bases and J by 4 bases, leaving 8 bases between them. The CDR3 is 13 amino acids. Written as DNA, the CDR3 is TGCGCCAGCAGCTTGGACAGGACATACGAGCAGTACTTC. This translates into CASSLDRTYEQYF. Supplemented by reference TRBV5-1 and TRBJ2-7, the full variable domain reads KAGVTQTPRYLIKTRGQQVTLSCSPISGHRSVSWYQQTPGQGLQFLFEYFSETQRNKGNFPGRFSGRQFSNSRSEMNVSTLELGDSALYLCASSLDRTYEQYFGPGTRLTVT.